The 10 T cell receptor beta chains below come from one sample, sequenced in a study of T-cell reconstitution after alpha-beta-depleted transplantation in children. The TCRbeta library incorporated unique molecular identifiers. TCRdb reprocessed the PCR reads with MiXCR, giving one entry per CDR3 protein. The repertoire holds about 170,000 distinct CDR3 sequences, 11% seen once, with around 14% in the top ten. Sequences were derived from PBMCs, sampled before TCRalphabeta/CD19-depleted stem cell transplant. All receptors come from a boy between 2 and 15 years old with acute myeloid leukemia, due to receive a stem cell transplant.

The rearrangement uses TRBV7-9 and TRBJ1-3; D gene ambiguous. Trimming removed 2 bases at V and 4 bases at J, with 3 bases between. CDR1 SEHNR and CDR2 FQNEAQ come from the germline V gene (reference sequence). The CDR3 has 12 amino acids. The CDR3 sequence: CASSLSGNTIYF. As DNA, the CDR3 is TGTGCCAGCAGCTTATCGGGAAACACCATATATTTT.

This clonotype was picked up many times. The V and J genes are TRBV12-3 or TRBV12-4 and TRBJ1-4; D uncertain. The CDR3 is 15 amino acids. Trimming shortened V by 4 bases and J by 1 base, and 10 bases separated the two germline ends. The CDR3 region is CASSSPTGTNEKLFF. The CDR3 DNA is TGTGCCAGCAGTTCCCCGACGGGAACTAATGAAAAACTGTTTTTT.

As concerns this clonotype: One base away lies a much larger clone, so this may be a sequencing read error. This sequence joins TRBV5-5 and TRBJ1-5; D perhaps matches TRBD2 (6 bases). The end of the DNA is better explained by TRBJ2-3, so the J call may be wrong. The CDR3 has 16 amino acids. Germline V gene data show CDR1 as SGHKS and CDR2 as YYEKEE (reference sequence). CDR3 amino acids: CASSPRGGLGNQPQYF. The CDR3 DNA sequence: TGTGCCAGCAGCCCCCGTGGAGGGCTCGGCAATCAGCCCCAGTATTTT.

This clonotype was counted at least ten times. The J gene is TRBJ1-5, the V gene TRBV27; 8 bases agree with TRBD1. In germline, CDR1 is MNHEY, CDR2 SMNVEV (reference sequence). This CDR3 is 15 amino acids long. V gave up 5 bases and J gave up 7 bases; unmatched junction bases: 10. The CDR3 nucleotides read TGTGCCAGCAGTGCTGGACAGGGAAGGAGGCAGCCCCAGCATTTT. This sequence encodes CASSAGQGRRQPQHF.

This clonotype was counted at least ten times. The genes are TRBV7-2 and TRBJ2-7; 12 nucleotides match TRBD2. The junction had 7 bases not matched to a gene; V was cut back by 4 bases and J by 3 bases. The germline CDR1 and CDR2 sequences are SGHTA and FQGNSA. This CDR3 comprises 16 residues. CDR3 loop: CASSSSWGLAGYEQYF. The CDR3 DNA is TGTGCCAGCAGCTCCTCCTGGGGACTAGCGGGCTACGAGCAGTACTTC. Full variable domain (remainder filled in from reference TRBV7-2 and TRBJ2-7): GAGVSQSPSNKVTEKGKDVELRCDPISGHTALYWYRQSLGQGLEFLIYFQGNSAPDKSGLPSDRFSAERTGGSVSTLTIQRTQQEDSAVYLCASSSSWGLAGYEQYFGPGTRLTVT.

This clonotype was detected only a few times. The J gene is TRBJ2-7, the V gene TRBV6-4; tentative D call: TRBD1 (5 bases). CDR1 is MRHNA and CDR2 is SNTAGT in the germline V gene. This CDR3 is 18 amino acids long. The V end was cut by 1 base, the J end by 9 bases, with 28 bases between. CDR3 bases: TGTGCCAGCAGTGACTGGCCCATTTCCAAAGGGGAAGGTCTAGGGCAGTACGTC. This sequence encodes CASSDWPISKGEGLGQYV.

This clonotype was detected many times. The DNA of the CDR3 is TGTGCCAGCAGCTTAGAGGCCACCCCCCACAATGAGCAGTTCTTC. This gives the protein CASSLEATPHNEQFF. V usage is TRBV7-8 and J usage is TRBJ2-1; no reliable D call. There are 15 residues in the CDR3. Trimming left V 1 base short and J 5 bases short, with 12 bases between. Germline loops: CDR1 SGHVS, CDR2 FQNEAQ.

The table lists this clonotype with many counts. The V call is TRBV20-1, the J call TRBJ2-3; a weak D match, TRBD2 (5 bases). This CDR3 is built from 15 residues. Germline assignment: CDR1 DFQATT and CDR2 SNEGSKA (reference sequence). Deletions cut 5 bases from V and 0 bases from J, with 15 bases between. The CDR3 DNA reads as TGCAGTGCTCGCGGCAGTAGCGCAAGCACAGATACGCAGTATTTT. This encodes CSARGSSASTDTQYF.

This clonotype was counted many times. The J gene is TRBJ1-5, the V gene TRBV20-1, with D perhaps TRBD1 (6 bases). The germline gives CDR1 DFQATT, CDR2 SNEGSKA (reference sequence). This CDR3 region has 12 residues. V was shortened by 3 bases and J by 5 bases, with 8 bases between the two germline ends. In DNA form, the CDR3 reads TGCAGTGCTAGGAGACAGGATCAGCCCCAGCATTTT. Translating it yields CSARRQDQPQHF.

This clonotype has ten or more counts. The chain couples TRBV20-1 to TRBJ1-2; D is ambiguous. CDR1 and CDR2 from the germline V gene are DFQATT and SNEGSKA (reference sequence). CDR3 size: 10 residues. Trimming stripped 4 bases from V and 2 bases from J, with 2 bases between. This chain's CDR3 is CSAMNYGYTF. The CDR3 DNA reads as TGCAGTGCTATGAACTATGGCTACACCTTC.